The rows below give T cell receptor beta chains drawn from one sample of a study of shared clonotypes between healthy human individuals. Sequenced by immunoSEQ multiplex PCR; TCRdb stores in-frame clones only, minus some. The sample holds roughly 1,500,000 clones, around 98.5% seen once. Sequencing was carried out using naive CD4+ T cells sorted from blood. The source of these receptors is a man aged 25 to 40 in good health. Both conserved end residues are part of each CDR3. The D gene is left open where the match is weak. Rows may omit the clone size; those that give it use once, few, many or a size class.

J gene: TRBJ1-5
clone size: .
V gene: TRBV27
D gene: .
CDR3 protein: CASRPEWGALGNQPQHF
CDR3 DNA: TGTGCCAGCCGACCCGAATGGGGGGCATTAGGCAATCAGCCCCAGCATTTT

J gene: TRBJ2-1
clone size: .
V gene: TRBV11-2
D gene: .
CDR3 protein: CASSLGYNEQFF
CDR3 DNA: TGTGCCAGCAGCTTAGGGTACAATGAGCAGTTCTTC

J gene: TRBJ1-3
clone size: .
V gene: TRBV12-2
D gene: .
CDR3 protein: CASRFSGGRNTIYF
CDR3 DNA: TGTGCAAGTCGCTTCAGTGGAGGCAGAAACACCATATATTTT

J gene: TRBJ2-7
clone size: .
V gene: TRBV29-1
D gene: TRBD1
CDR3 protein: CSVGTGGYEQYF
CDR3 DNA: TGCAGCGTCGGGACAGGGGGGTACGAGCAGTACTTC

J gene: TRBJ2-7
clone size: once
V gene: TRBV5-6
D gene: .
CDR3 protein: CASSLLVYEQYF
CDR3 DNA: TGTGCCAGCAGCCTACTAGTCTACGAGCAGTACTTC

J gene: TRBJ2-2
clone size: .
V gene: TRBV11-2
D gene: .
CDR3 protein: CASSLVATLGELFF
CDR3 DNA: TGTGCCAGCAGCTTAGTGGCCACGCTCGGGGAGCTGTTTTTT

J gene: TRBJ2-1
clone size: .
V gene: TRBV7-9
D gene: TRBD2
CDR3 protein: CASSLLAGASNEQFF
CDR3 DNA: TGTGCCAGCAGCTTATTAGCGGGCGCCTCCAATGAGCAGTTCTTC

J gene: TRBJ2-1
clone size: .
V gene: TRBV18
D gene: .
CDR3 protein: CASSPSKDNEQFF
CDR3 DNA: TGTGCCAGCTCACCATCTAAGGATAATGAGCAGTTCTTC

J gene: TRBJ2-3
clone size: .
V gene: TRBV9
D gene: TRBD2
CDR3 protein: CASSPTPGGRVGDTQYF
CDR3 DNA: TGTGCCAGCAGCCCCACCCCGGGAGGGAGGGTTGGAGATACGCAGTATTTT

J gene: TRBJ1-5
clone size: .
V gene: TRBV2
D gene: TRBD1
CDR3 protein: CASSSGTGQPQHF
CDR3 DNA: TGTGCCAGCAGTTCCGGGACAGGGCAGCCCCAGCATTTT

J gene: TRBJ2-1
clone size: .
V gene: TRBV2
D gene: .
CDR3 protein: CASKNRDSHEQFF
CDR3 DNA: TGTGCCAGCAAAAATCGTGACAGTCATGAGCAGTTCTTC

J gene: TRBJ2-7
clone size: once
V gene: TRBV28
D gene: TRBD1
CDR3 protein: CASSSRDRGLYEQYF
CDR3 DNA: TGTGCCAGCAGTAGCCGGGACAGGGGGCTCTACGAGCAGTACTTC

J gene: TRBJ2-5
clone size: .
V gene: TRBV5-1
D gene: .
CDR3 protein: CASSLVGAAETQYF
CDR3 DNA: TGCGCCAGCAGCTTGGTCGGTGCCGCAGAGACCCAGTACTTC

J gene: TRBJ1-3
clone size: once
V gene: TRBV28
D gene: TRBD1
CDR3 protein: CASSTTGARGNTIYF
CDR3 DNA: TGTGCCAGCAGTACAACAGGGGCGCGGGGAAACACCATATATTTT

J gene: TRBJ2-5
clone size: .
V gene: TRBV25-1
D gene: TRBD2
CDR3 protein: CASSVAGGETQYF
CDR3 DNA: TGTGCCAGCAGTGTGGCGGGAGGGGAGACCCAGTACTTC

J gene: TRBJ2-7
clone size: .
V gene: TRBV5-1
D gene: TRBD1
CDR3 protein: CASRSGGTGYEQYF
CDR3 DNA: TGCGCCAGCCGCTCAGGGGGCACAGGATACGAGCAGTACTTC

J gene: TRBJ2-3
clone size: .
V gene: TRBV28
D gene: .
CDR3 protein: CASTLGGEGTDTQYF
CDR3 DNA: TGTGCCAGCACCTTAGGGGGGGAGGGCACAGATACGCAGTATTTT

J gene: TRBJ2-5
clone size: .
V gene: TRBV4-1
D gene: .
CDR3 protein: CASSQAPRETQYF
CDR3 DNA: TGCGCCAGCAGCCAAGCCCCCCGGGAGACCCAGTACTTC

J gene: TRBJ2-5
clone size: .
V gene: TRBV23-1
D gene: .
CDR3 protein: CASSSEGTETQYF
CDR3 DNA: TGCGCCAGCAGTAGTGAGGGGACGGAGACCCAGTACTTC

J gene: TRBJ2-3
clone size: .
V gene: TRBV15
D gene: .
CDR3 protein: CATSRATRETDTQYF
CDR3 DNA: TGTGCCACCAGCAGAGCCACCAGGGAAACAGATACGCAGTATTTT

J gene: TRBJ1-2
clone size: .
V gene: TRBV7-3
D gene: .
CDR3 protein: CASSSSIGSLYGYTF
CDR3 DNA: TGTGCCAGCAGCTCTTCCATCGGGAGCCTCTATGGCTACACCTTC

J gene: TRBJ2-5
clone size: .
V gene: TRBV9
D gene: .
CDR3 protein: CASSPKGVIQETQYF
CDR3 DNA: TGTGCCAGCAGCCCCAAGGGGGTCATCCAAGAGACCCAGTACTTC

J gene: TRBJ2-5
clone size: .
V gene: TRBV5-1
D gene: .
CDR3 protein: CASSLYGQRQETQYF
CDR3 DNA: TGCGCCAGCAGCTTGTACGGGCAACGACAAGAGACCCAGTACTTC

J gene: TRBJ2-2
clone size: .
V gene: TRBV4-2
D gene: TRBD2
CDR3 protein: CASSQDLAGANTGELFF
CDR3 DNA: TGTGCCAGCAGCCAGGACCTAGCGGGGGCGAACACCGGGGAGCTGTTTTTT

J gene: TRBJ1-4
clone size: .
V gene: TRBV7-8
D gene: .
CDR3 protein: CASSRGGGEKLFF
CDR3 DNA: TGTGCCAGCAGTCGAGGGGGAGGGGAAAAACTGTTTTTT

J gene: TRBJ1-4
clone size: .
V gene: TRBV4-1
D gene: .
CDR3 protein: CASSQERDTPFQETNEKLFF
CDR3 DNA: TGCGCCAGCAGCCAAGAGCGGGACACCCCTTTTCAGGAGACTAATGAAAAACTGTTTTTT

J gene: TRBJ2-7
clone size: .
V gene: TRBV7-9
D gene: TRBD2
CDR3 protein: CASTNSPGLAGAGSYEQYF
CDR3 DNA: TGTGCCAGCACCAACTCCCCGGGACTAGCGGGAGCTGGGTCCTACGAGCAGTACTTC

J gene: TRBJ2-3
clone size: .
V gene: TRBV5-1
D gene: TRBD2
CDR3 protein: CASSLEAGVTDTQYF
CDR3 DNA: TGCGCCAGCAGCTTGGAGGCGGGAGTAACAGATACGCAGTATTTT

J gene: TRBJ2-7
clone size: once
V gene: TRBV6-5
D gene: .
CDR3 protein: CASSYGPDSYEQYF
CDR3 DNA: TGTGCCAGCAGTTACGGCCCGGATTCCTACGAGCAGTACTTC

J gene: TRBJ2-4
clone size: .
V gene: TRBV5-1
D gene: TRBD2
CDR3 protein: CASSQGLAGAGGAKNIQYF
CDR3 DNA: TGCGCCAGCAGCCAGGGACTAGCGGGAGCCGGGGGGGCCAAAAACATTCAGTACTTC

J gene: TRBJ2-3
clone size: .
V gene: TRBV5-1
D gene: .
CDR3 protein: CASSLRGAADTQYF
CDR3 DNA: TGCGCCAGCAGCCTCCGGGGAGCAGCAGATACGCAGTATTTT

J gene: TRBJ2-2
clone size: .
V gene: TRBV5-1
D gene: .
CDR3 protein: CASGGDSGELFF
CDR3 DNA: TGCGCCAGCGGAGGGGATTCCGGGGAGCTGTTTTTT

J gene: TRBJ2-1
clone size: .
V gene: TRBV10-2
D gene: TRBD2
CDR3 protein: CASNEQREVNEQFF
CDR3 DNA: TGCGCCAGCAATGAGCAGCGGGAGGTCAATGAGCAGTTCTTC

J gene: TRBJ2-7
clone size: .
V gene: TRBV10-3
D gene: TRBD2
CDR3 protein: CAISGLAGDYEQYF
CDR3 DNA: TGTGCCATCAGTGGACTAGCGGGAGACTACGAGCAGTACTTC

J gene: TRBJ2-7
clone size: .
V gene: TRBV5-6
D gene: .
CDR3 protein: CASSLGEVGEQYF
CDR3 DNA: TGTGCCAGCAGCTTAGGCGAAGTCGGCGAGCAGTACTTC

J gene: TRBJ2-1
clone size: .
V gene: TRBV11-3
D gene: .
CDR3 protein: CASSPGAGGRNEQFF
CDR3 DNA: TGTGCCAGCAGCCCCGGGGCAGGGGGGAGGAATGAGCAGTTCTTC

J gene: TRBJ2-3
clone size: .
V gene: TRBV29-1
D gene: .
CDR3 protein: CSVEEGYDTQYF
CDR3 DNA: TGCAGCGTTGAAGAGGGTTACGATACGCAGTATTTT

J gene: TRBJ1-1
clone size: .
V gene: TRBV9
D gene: .
CDR3 protein: CASSTGQNTEAFF
CDR3 DNA: TGTGCCAGCAGCACCGGACAGAACACTGAAGCTTTCTTT

J gene: TRBJ2-7
clone size: .
V gene: TRBV7-6
D gene: TRBD2
CDR3 protein: CASSPGTSGAYEQYF
CDR3 DNA: TGTGCCAGCAGCCCGGGGACTAGCGGAGCCTACGAGCAGTACTTC

J gene: TRBJ1-1
clone size: .
V gene: TRBV6-1
D gene: .
CDR3 protein: CASSGVNTEAFF
CDR3 DNA: TGTGCCAGCTCTGGCGTGAACACTGAAGCTTTCTTT

J gene: TRBJ2-2
clone size: .
V gene: TRBV6-5
D gene: TRBD2
CDR3 protein: CASSLKGLASAGELFF
CDR3 DNA: TGTGCCAGCAGTTTAAAAGGACTAGCGAGCGCCGGGGAGCTGTTTTTT

J gene: TRBJ2-1
clone size: .
V gene: TRBV11-2
D gene: .
CDR3 protein: CASSLRTLTSYNEQFF
CDR3 DNA: TGTGCCAGCAGCCTCCGGACTCTCACCTCCTACAATGAGCAGTTCTTC

J gene: TRBJ2-7
clone size: once
V gene: TRBV19
D gene: TRBD1
CDR3 protein: CASSELDRVSEQYF
CDR3 DNA: TGTGCCAGTAGCGAGCTTGACAGGGTCAGCGAGCAGTACTTC

J gene: TRBJ2-5
clone size: .
V gene: TRBV11-3
D gene: .
CDR3 protein: CASSPRPRQGWREQETQYF
CDR3 DNA: TGTGCCAGCAGCCCGCGTCCGCGTCAGGGTTGGAGGGAACAAGAGACCCAGTACTTC

J gene: TRBJ2-1
clone size: .
V gene: TRBV15
D gene: TRBD2
CDR3 protein: CATSIPIAGSRNEQFF
CDR3 DNA: TGTGCCACCAGCATCCCTATAGCGGGATCCCGGAATGAGCAGTTCTTC

J gene: TRBJ1-1
clone size: .
V gene: TRBV18
D gene: .
CDR3 protein: CASSRGVNTEAFF
CDR3 DNA: TGTGCCAGCTCGAGGGGAGTGAACACTGAAGCTTTCTTT

J gene: TRBJ1-5
clone size: .
V gene: TRBV21-1
D gene: .
CDR3 protein: CASSKGAQPQHF
CDR3 DNA: TGTGCCAGCAGCAAAGGGGCCCAGCCCCAGCATTTT

J gene: TRBJ2-2
clone size: .
V gene: TRBV6-1
D gene: .
CDR3 protein: CASSGGTSRDIYPGELFF
CDR3 DNA: TGTGCCAGCAGTGGGGGTACAAGTCGGGACATCTATCCCGGGGAGCTGTTTTTT

J gene: TRBJ2-5
clone size: .
V gene: TRBV15
D gene: TRBD2
CDR3 protein: CATSGEGLLQETQYF
CDR3 DNA: TGTGCCACCAGCGGAGAGGGACTACTACAAGAGACCCAGTACTTC

J gene: TRBJ2-3
clone size: .
V gene: TRBV5-1
D gene: .
CDR3 protein: CASSLSADTQYF
CDR3 DNA: TGCGCCAGCAGCTTAAGCGCAGATACGCAGTATTTT

J gene: TRBJ2-1
clone size: .
V gene: TRBV15
D gene: .
CDR3 protein: CATSRDPAAQQFF
CDR3 DNA: TGTGCCACCAGCAGAGATCCGGCAGCTCAGCAGTTCTTC

J gene: TRBJ1-4
clone size: .
V gene: TRBV7-2
D gene: .
CDR3 protein: CASSPRAGATNEKLFF
CDR3 DNA: TGTGCCAGCAGCCCTCGGGCGGGTGCAACTAATGAAAAACTGTTTTTT

J gene: TRBJ1-5
clone size: .
V gene: TRBV19
D gene: .
CDR3 protein: CASSTRKLANQPQHF
CDR3 DNA: TGTGCCAGTAGTACGCGAAAGTTAGCAAATCAGCCCCAGCATTTT

J gene: TRBJ2-7
clone size: .
V gene: TRBV7-2
D gene: .
CDR3 protein: CASSGWDLSYEQYF
CDR3 DNA: TGTGCCAGCAGCGGGTGGGACTTATCCTACGAGCAGTACTTC

J gene: TRBJ2-7
clone size: .
V gene: TRBV2
D gene: .
CDR3 protein: CASRRRSEQYF
CDR3 DNA: TGTGCCAGCAGGCGTCGAAGCGAGCAGTACTTC